This TCR beta chain is drawn from a study of blood T cells in healthy people across ages. Researchers isolated at least 6 million PBMCs per sample. The CDR3 length is 15 residues. Germline assignment: CDR1 SGHVS and CDR2 FNYEAQ. Study-level results: Donor CMV status, an unknown factor, possibly confounded changes in expanded clonotypes. Strongly correlated with naive T cell percentage was TCR beta diversity.

A second PCR of 7 to 11 cycles used a sample-barcoded 5' primer and a J-beta primer mix. TCRdb re-derived calls from the 5' RACE reads in MiXCR, one entry per CDR3 protein. In the table there are about 1.6 million distinct CDR3 sequences, around 35% of which are singletons. Regarding this clonotype: Its antigen is as yet unknown. At one end, the junction sequence differs from germline, possibly due to a read error.

The chain employs TRBV7-6 and TRBJ2-1, with 10 bases that match TRBD2. The clonotype originates from a woman younger than 45 in good health. The sequencing sample was made of blood. CDR3 sequence reads: CTSSLSGGGFDEQFF. In nucleotides, the CDR3 is TGTACCAGCAGCTTAAGCGGGGGGGGTTTCGATGAGCAGTTCTTC.